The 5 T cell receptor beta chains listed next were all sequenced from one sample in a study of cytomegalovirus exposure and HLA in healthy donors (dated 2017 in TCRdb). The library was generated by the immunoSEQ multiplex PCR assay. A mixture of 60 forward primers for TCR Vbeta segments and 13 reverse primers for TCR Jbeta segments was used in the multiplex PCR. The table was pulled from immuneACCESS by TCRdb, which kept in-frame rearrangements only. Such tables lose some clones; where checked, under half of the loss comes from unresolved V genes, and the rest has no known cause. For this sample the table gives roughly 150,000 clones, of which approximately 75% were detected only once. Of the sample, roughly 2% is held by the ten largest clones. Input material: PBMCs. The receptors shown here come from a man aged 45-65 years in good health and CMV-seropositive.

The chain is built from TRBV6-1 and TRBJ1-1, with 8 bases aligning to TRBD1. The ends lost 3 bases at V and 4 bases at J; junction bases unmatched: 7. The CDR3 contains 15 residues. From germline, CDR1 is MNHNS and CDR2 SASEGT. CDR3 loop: CASSDKTGGGTEAFF. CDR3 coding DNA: TGTGCCAGCAGTGATAAAACAGGGGGAGGCACTGAAGCTTTCTTT.

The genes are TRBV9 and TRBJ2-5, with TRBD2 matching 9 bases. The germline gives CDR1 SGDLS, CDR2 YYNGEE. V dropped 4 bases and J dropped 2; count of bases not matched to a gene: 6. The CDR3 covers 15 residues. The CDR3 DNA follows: TGTGCCAGCAGCTCCGCGGGGGGGCTACAAGAGACCCAGTACTTC. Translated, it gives CASSSAGGLQETQYF.

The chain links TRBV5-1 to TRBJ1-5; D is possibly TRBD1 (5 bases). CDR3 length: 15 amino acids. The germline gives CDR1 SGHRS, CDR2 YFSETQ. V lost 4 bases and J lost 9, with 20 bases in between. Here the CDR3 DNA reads TGCGCCAGCAGCCGGACACCCGGTTCCGATACGCCCCAGCATTTT. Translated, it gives CASSRTPGSDTPQHF.

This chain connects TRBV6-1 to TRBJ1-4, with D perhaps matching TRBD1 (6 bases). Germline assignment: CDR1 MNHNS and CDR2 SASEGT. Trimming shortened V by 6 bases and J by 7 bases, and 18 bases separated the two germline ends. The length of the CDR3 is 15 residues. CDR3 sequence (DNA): TGTGCCAGCAGATCGAGGGGGGGGTTAAGTGAAAAACTGTTTTTT. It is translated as CASRSRGGLSEKLFF.

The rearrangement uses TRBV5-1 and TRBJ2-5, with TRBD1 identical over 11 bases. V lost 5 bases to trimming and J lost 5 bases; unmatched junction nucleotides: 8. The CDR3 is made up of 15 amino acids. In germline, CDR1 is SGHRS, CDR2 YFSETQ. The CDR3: CASRRTGGLAETQYF. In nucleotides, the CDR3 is TGCGCCAGCAGGAGGACAGGGGGCTTAGCGGAGACCCAGTACTTC.